The 22 T cell receptor beta chains below come from one sample, sequenced in a study of T cell responses to AZD1222 COVID-19 vaccine. Measured with immunoSEQ multiplex PCR; TCRdb has only the in-frame clones, and not every one. In the table there are roughly 120,000 clones, around 94% of which are singletons. The sequenced sample was peripheral blood, obtained on day 0 of AZD1222 vaccination. Receptors were obtained from an adult in good health.

V usage is TRBV18 and J usage is TRBJ1-1; D not certain. V was trimmed by 6 bases and J by 1 base, leaving 12 bases between them. The CDR3 sequence is 14 residues long. Germline CDR1 is KGHSH and CDR2 is LQKENI. DNA of the CDR3: TGTGCCAGCTCCTACGGGATCTCGAACACTGAAGCTTTCTTT. As protein: CASSYGISNTEAFF.

The V and J genes are TRBV7-9 and TRBJ1-2, with TRBD1 as a possible D gene (6 bases). V lost 1 base, J lost 2 bases, and 11 bases lay in between. The CDR3 runs 15 residues. Per germline, CDR1 SEHNR and CDR2 FQNEAQ (reference sequence). The CDR3 loop reads CASSLGRGSNYGYTF. In DNA form, the CDR3 reads TGTGCCAGCAGCTTAGGCAGGGGAAGCAACTATGGCTACACCTTC.

CDR3 bases: TGTGCCAGCAGCCCGGGGGGGTCCGAGCAGTACTTC. Its translation: CASSPGGSEQYF. The chain is built from TRBV7-8 and TRBJ2-7; TRBD2 matches at 8 bases. Germline V gene data show CDR1 as SGHVS and CDR2 as FQNEAQ. With V trimmed by 5 bases and J by 6 bases, 3 bases remained unmatched. The CDR3 sequence is 12 residues long.

The chain recombines TRBV5-1 with TRBJ1-6; D ambiguous. This CDR3 region has 14 residues. The germline CDR1 and CDR2 sequences are SGHRS and YFSETQ. V gave up 5 bases and J gave up 1 base, with 7 bases separating them. CDR3 residues: CASSAGSYNSPLHF. The CDR3 coding sequence is TGCGCCAGCAGTGCGGGTTCCTATAATTCACCCCTCCACTTT.

The chain links TRBV19 to TRBJ2-2, with 7 bases fitting TRBD1. V was pared by 7 bases and J by 2 bases, with 7 bases of the junction left unmatched. There are 15 residues in the CDR3. Germline assignment: CDR1 LNHDA and CDR2 SQIVND (reference sequence). CDR3 nucleotide sequence: TGTGCCAGTAATCCCGGGACAGCAAACACCGGGGAGCTGTTTTTT. This sequence encodes CASNPGTANTGELFF.

This clone was counted a single time. The chain uses TRBV5-1 and TRBJ2-7; 8 bases are shared with TRBD2. The V gene's germline CDR1 is SGHRS and CDR2 YFSETQ. The ends lost 0 bases at V and 6 bases at J; junction bases unmatched: 5. This CDR3 spans 14 amino acids. CDR3 sequence: CASSLGGGRTEQYF. The CDR3 DNA reads as TGCGCCAGCAGCTTGGGGGGCGGGAGGACCGAGCAGTACTTC.

V gene TRBV19 combines with J gene TRBJ2-2, with 10 bases that match TRBD1. Germline CDR1 and CDR2: LNHDA and SQIVND (reference sequence). There are 15 residues in the CDR3. Germline trimming cut 5 bases from V and 4 bases from J; bases unmatched to any gene: 4. DNA for the CDR3: TGTGCCAGTAGTGACAGGGGGCGCGGCACCGGGGAGCTGTTTTTT. Protein product: CASSDRGRGTGELFF.

The gene calls are TRBV11-2 and TRBJ1-1; D is undetermined. The germline V gene encodes CDR1 SGHAT and CDR2 FQNNGV. The length of the CDR3 is 14 residues. V lost 4 bases and J lost 1, with 10 bases in between. For the CDR3, the DNA is TGTGCCAGCAGCTCCCCTAACGCGAACACTGAAGCTTTCTTT. Translation gives CASSSPNANTEAFF.

V and J are TRBV16 and TRBJ2-1; D remains unclear. The CDR3 runs 12 residues. The V end was cut by 3 bases, the J end by 7 bases, with 7 bases between. Germline V CDR1 and CDR2: KGHSY, FQNENV. The CDR3, as DNA: TGTGCCAGCAGCCAGGGCTGGAATGAGCAGTTCTTC. Its protein is CASSQGWNEQFF.

The V and J genes are TRBV5-1 and TRBJ2-2, with a weak D call TRBD1 (6 bases). Germline CDR1 reads SGHRS; CDR2 reads YFSETQ. V lost 5 bases and J 0 bases, leaving 11 bases between the germline ends. This CDR3 comprises 15 residues. CDR3 DNA: TGCGCCAGCAGTACTGGACAGACGAACACCGGGGAGCTGTTTTTT. Protein sequence: CASSTGQTNTGELFF.

V and J are TRBV9 and TRBJ2-3; D not resolved. V was cut by 0 bases and J by 0 bases, with 14 bases left in between. The CDR3 sequence is 17 residues long. From germline, CDR1 is SGDLS and CDR2 YYNGEE. CDR3 residues: CASSVDSGGSSTDTQYF. The CDR3 DNA reads TGTGCCAGCAGCGTAGATAGTGGCGGTTCTAGCACAGATACGCAGTATTTT.

The V and J genes are TRBV28 and TRBJ1-5; D is unresolved. Germline V lookup: CDR1 MDHEN, CDR2 SYDVKM. The CDR3 covers 14 residues. V was pared by 4 bases and J by 0 bases, with 7 bases between. CDR3 in DNA: TGTGCCAGCAGTTCCCAGAATAGCAATCAGCCCCAGCATTTT. As protein: CASSSQNSNQPQHF.

This clone has a single count. This rearrangement joins TRBV4-3 to TRBJ2-7, with TRBD1 matching over 9 bases. CDR3 size: 14 residues. The V segment lost 0 bases and the J segment 4 bases; nucleotides outside the gene matches: 1. Germline V CDR1 and CDR2: LGHNA, YSLEER. This CDR3 is CASSQEGQGYEQYF. CDR3 bases: TGCGCCAGCAGCCAAGAGGGACAGGGTTACGAGCAGTACTTC.

This clone was seen only a few times. V and J are TRBV25-1 and TRBJ2-7; no reliable D call. The CDR3 contains 11 residues. V shed 5 bases and J shed 3 bases, with 5 bases lying between them. Germline CDR1 MGHDK, CDR2 SYGVNS. The CDR3 region has the DNA TGTGCCAGCAGTTACTACTACGAGCAGTACTTC. It translates to CASSYYYEQYF.

This chain joins TRBV6-5 and TRBJ1-4; 9 bases are shared with TRBD1. V was clipped by 4 bases and J by 8 bases; unmatched bases: 8. Germline CDR1 and CDR2: MNHEY and SVGAGI. The CDR3 covers 15 residues. The CDR3 sequence is CASSSLQGAREKLFF. CDR3 DNA sequence: TGTGCCAGCAGTTCCTTACAGGGGGCGCGCGAAAAACTGTTTTTT.

The chain links TRBV2 to TRBJ2-1; no clear D gene. Looked up from germline, CDR1 is SNHLY and CDR2 is FYNNEI. The CDR3 has 14 residues. V was trimmed by 8 bases and J by 0 bases, leaving 11 bases between them. This CDR3 reads CASQPSGSYNEQFF. CDR3 DNA: TGTGCCAGCCAGCCTTCCGGCTCCTACAATGAGCAGTTCTTC.

The V call is TRBV29-1, the J call TRBJ2-7; 9 positions agree with TRBD1. The V and J ends lost 0 bases and 2 bases, in that order; junction bases with no gene match: 5. The CDR3 has 15 amino acids. In germline, CDR1 is SQVTM, CDR2 ANQGSEA. The CDR3 nucleotides read TGCAGCGTTGAAGAGGTACAGGGGGCGGCCTACGAGCAGTACTTC. It specifies CSVEEVQGAAYEQYF.

The chain carries TRBV9 and TRBJ2-4; the D gene is possibly TRBD2 (5 bases). The CDR3 is 13 amino acids. Trimming left V 0 bases short and J 8 bases short, with 9 bases between. The V gene's germline CDR1 is SGDLS and CDR2 YYNGEE. The DNA for the CDR3 is TGTGCCAGCAGCGTAGCGGGGATGGACATTCAGTACTTC. This translates into CASSVAGMDIQYF. The variable domain in full, with the rest retrieved from reference TRBV9 and TRBJ2-4, is DSGVTQTPKHLITATGQRVTLRCSPRSGDLSVYWYQQSLDQGLQFLIQYYNGEERAKGNILERFSAQQFPDLHSELNLSSLELGDSALYFCASSVAGMDIQYFGAGTRLSVL.

This chain links TRBV9 with TRBJ1-1; D is unresolved. V lost 1 base and J lost 0, with 19 bases in between. Germline CDR1 and CDR2: SGDLS and YYNGEE. The CDR3 has 18 amino acids. CDR3 nucleotide sequence: TGTGCCAGCAGCGTACATTTGGACGGACCCGACATGAACACTGAAGCTTTCTTT. Protein: CASSVHLDGPDMNTEAFF. Based on the CDR3 plus reference TRBV9 and TRBJ1-1, the full variable domain is DSGVTQTPKHLITATGQRVTLRCSPRSGDLSVYWYQQSLDQGLQFLIQYYNGEERAKGNILERFSAQQFPDLHSELNLSSLELGDSALYFCASSVHLDGPDMNTEAFFGQGTRLTVV.

This clone has just one count. This rearrangement joins TRBV6-5 to TRBJ2-1, with 8 bases lining up with TRBD2. Trimming cost V 0 bases and J 7 bases; bases outside gene matches: 5. Looked up from germline, CDR1 is MNHEY and CDR2 is SVGAGI. CDR3 length equals 15 residues. CDR3 bases: TGTGCCAGCAGTTACTCCTGGACTAGCAAAAATGAGCAGTTCTTC. Translating gives CASSYSWTSKNEQFF.

The chain uses TRBV7-9 and TRBJ2-7, with 9 positions matching TRBD2. J gave up 2 bases and V 0 bases, and 11 bases lay outside the gene matches. Per the germline V gene, CDR1 is SEHNR and CDR2 is FQNEAQ (reference sequence). This CDR3 has 18 residues. The CDR3 loop is CASSLASFGLAGTYEQYF. The DNA of the CDR3 is TGTGCCAGCAGCTTAGCATCTTTCGGTCTAGCGGGAACCTACGAGCAGTACTTC.

J is TRBJ1-3 and V is TRBV27; the D gene is possibly TRBD1 (5 bases). Germline CDR1 is MNHEY and CDR2 is SMNVEV (reference sequence). CDR3 size: 16 residues. V was pared by 0 bases and J by 4 bases, with 13 bases between. For the CDR3, the DNA is TGTGCCAGCAGTTTATCGGGGGGTCTGTTCGGAAACACCATATATTTT. Its translation: CASSLSGGLFGNTIYF.